The source of this T cell receptor (beta chain) is a study of blood T cell repertoires in COVID-19. Study at large: Sources were T cells, B-cell-depleted T cells, or PBMCs; the material itself was cDNA or gDNA.

CDR3 length equals 15 residues. V lost 0 bases, J lost 6 bases, and 15 bases lay in between. The germline V gene encodes CDR1 KGHSH and CDR2 LQKENI. Original handling: Using reference gene primer amplification, nucleated cell counts were estimated. TCRdb keeps only in-frame clones here, not all; method: immunoSEQ multiplex PCR. V and J calls and clone size are given by that table; D and trimming were obtained from the DNA. This table holds about 240,000 clones, more than 75% found once. The sequenced material came from peripheral blood. The chain links TRBV18 to TRBJ2-7; no definite D call. The receptor was derived from a woman aged 55-70 years with active or convalescent COVID-19. CDR3 bases: TGTGCCAGCTCACCACCAAACGTCCTACTCGGCGAGCAGTACTTC. This encodes CASSPPNVLLGEQYF. Full variable domain (rest looked up from reference TRBV18 and TRBJ2-7): NAGVMQNPRHLVRRRGQEARLRCSPMKGHSHVYWYRQLPEEGLKFMVYLQKENIIDESGMPKERFSAEFPKEGPSILRIQQVVRGDSAAYFCASSPPNVLLGEQYFGPGTRLTVT.